This TCR beta chain was documented in a study of T cell responses to AZD1222 COVID-19 vaccine. In the case of this clone: Its cognate antigen is unknown.

Here immunoSEQ multiplex PCR was the method, and the copy in TCRdb shows in-frame clones only, minus some. This sample has 95,000 to 150,000 clones, with roughly 84% found just once. Study-wide points: Repertoire sampling was restricted to post-peak T cell response timepoints. Mostly white British, mostly female donors; authors suggested clonal diversity may be underestimated. Close to half of all spike-specific TCRs reportedly target regions of the variants that are unmutated.

The germline V gene encodes CDR1 DFQATT and CDR2 SNEGSKA (reference sequence). V was pared by 3 bases and J by 7 bases, with 13 bases between. This CDR3 is 13 amino acids long. Here the sequenced sample was peripheral blood, taken on day 0 of AZD1222 vaccination. The chain is built from TRBV20-1 and TRBJ1-5, with D maybe TRBD1 (6 bases). The receptor comes from an adult in good health. CDR3 DNA: TGCAGTGCTAGTGCACAGGGTATGCAGCCCCAGCATTTT. This encodes CSASAQGMQPQHF.